This T cell receptor (beta chain) was sequenced during a study of blood T cell repertoires in COVID-19. Turning to the study itself: The origin of the acute and convalescent COVID-19 samples was the United States, Italy and Spain. The cDNA or gDNA used as material had been derived from T cells, B-cell-depleted T cells, or PBMCs.

Original handling: Amplification from reference gene primers served as the basis for estimated nucleated cell counts. Here immunoSEQ multiplex PCR was the method, and the copy in TCRdb shows in-frame clones only, minus some. Clone size and V and J calls were adopted from that table, with D and trimming inferred from the DNA. The table includes 300,000 to 350,000 clones, roughly 90% detected once. The CDR3 sequence is 16 residues long. V dropped 2 bases and J dropped 2; count of bases not matched to a gene: 5. Germline CDR1 and CDR2: SGDLS and YYNGEE. During active infection, Seattle patients enrolled and were then monitored through disease. About this clone itself: This CDR3 is also generated by other DNA sequences in the sample.

The sample taken for sequencing was peripheral blood. The rearrangement links TRBV9 to TRBJ2-5; 11 positions agree with TRBD1. This TCR derives from a man younger than 45 with COVID-19, enrolled during active disease. In nucleotides, the CDR3 is TGTGCCAGCAGCGTGGGGACAGGGGGTGGGCAAGAGACCCAGTACTTC. As protein: CASSVGTGGGQETQYF.